This TCR beta chain was found in a study of spatial heterogeneity in lung cancer. Study background: Alpha-chain sequences were consistently detected in smaller numbers than beta-chain sequences. Matched bulk RNA-seq provided a T cell module score, and TCR transcript counts in tumor regions correlated strongly with it.

The sample's time point: sample taken at primary tumor resection. The donor population consisted of some 72 patients with untreated, early-stage non-small cell lung cancer. Sequencing covered unsorted whole RNA taken from tumor, nontumor lung or frozen PBMC. This clonotype has ten or more counts. Its matching antigen is unknown. This beta chain is an unintended read in a library built for alpha chains; its size means little. One entry per CDR3 protein, called by TCRdb with MiXCR from the 5' RACE reads. The data contain approximately 6,900 distinct CDR3 sequences, approximately 12% of them singletons. Study-level findings and limits: In tumors, expanded intratumoral alpha and beta TCR counts tracked mutation counts.

V was shortened by 3 bases and J by 6 bases, with 12 bases between the two germline ends. CDR1 is DFQATT, CDR2 SNEGSKA, per germline (reference sequence). This CDR3 region has 13 residues. The sequenced sample was lung tumor tissue, obtained at surgery. This receptor was obtained from a male donor with early-stage non-small cell lung cancer. The chain employs TRBV20-1 and TRBJ1-5; D is uncertain. The CDR3 spells CSARYGSSQPQHF. CDR3 bases: TGCAGTGCTAGGTATGGTTCGTCTCAGCCCCAGCATTTT.